This T cell receptor (beta chain) was captured in a study of graft-versus-host responses after intestinal transplantation. Study-level background: Transplants given to recipients were multivisceral, liver-intestinal, or isolated intestinal. Following induction with anti-thymocyte globulin, all recipients were given tacrolimus and steroids for around three years. General observations from the study: High graft-versus-host to host-versus-graft clonal ratios were found in allografts of patients who had graft-donor T cell macrochimerism.

Sequencing used immunoSEQ multiplex PCR; TCRdb keeps in-frame clones, though not all of them. The table lists 93,000 or so clones, more than 85% of them singletons. Germline CDR1 and CDR2: ENHRY and SYGVKD. The CDR3 spans 14 residues. Trimming stripped 0 bases from V and 6 bases from J, with 12 bases between. Concerning this clone: Its antigen is not known.

Sequences were derived from unstimulated CD8+ T cells sorted from spleen or lymph node cells, sampled before intestinal transplant. This sequence was found in a human donor who received an intestinal transplant. This chain connects TRBV10-3 to TRBJ2-7; D remains ambiguous. Here the CDR3 DNA reads TGTGCCATCAGTGAGTCTAGTCATGGCTCCGAGCAGTACTTC. It translates to CAISESSHGSEQYF.